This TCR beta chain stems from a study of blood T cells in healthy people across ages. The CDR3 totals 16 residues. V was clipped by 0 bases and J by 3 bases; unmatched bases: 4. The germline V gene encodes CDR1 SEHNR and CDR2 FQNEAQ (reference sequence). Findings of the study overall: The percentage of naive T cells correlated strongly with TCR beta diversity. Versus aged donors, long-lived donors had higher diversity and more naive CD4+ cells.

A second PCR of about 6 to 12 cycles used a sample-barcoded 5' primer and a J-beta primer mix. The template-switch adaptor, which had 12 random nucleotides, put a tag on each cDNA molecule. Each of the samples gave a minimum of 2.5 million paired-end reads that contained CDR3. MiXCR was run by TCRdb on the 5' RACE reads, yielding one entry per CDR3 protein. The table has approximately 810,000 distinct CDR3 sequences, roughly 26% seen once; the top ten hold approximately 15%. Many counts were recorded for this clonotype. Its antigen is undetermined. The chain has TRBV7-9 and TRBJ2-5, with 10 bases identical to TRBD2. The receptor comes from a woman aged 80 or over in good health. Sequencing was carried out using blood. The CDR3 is CASSLAISGGKETQYF. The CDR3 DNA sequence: TGTGCCAGCAGCTTAGCGATTAGCGGGGGGAAAGAGACCCAGTACTTC.